This T cell receptor (beta chain) comes out of a study of T cells in localized non-small cell lung cancer (TCRdb year 2020). With regard to the full study: T cell repertoires of some 240 early-stage NSCLC patients were analyzed, with tumors being compared against uninvolved tumor-adjacent lungs. The cohort comprised 236 treatment-naïve NSCLC patients with resected, localized lung tumors. A mean age of about 66 years was recorded for the NSCLC patients, of whom 129 were male and some 99 were female.

At diagnosis, peripheral blood, uninvolved tumor-adjacent lung and tumor were collected and stored as a combination of fresh-frozen and FFPE material. For TCR repertoire profiling, the blood samples were analyzed as peripheral blood mononuclear cells. As regards this clone: Its cognate antigen has yet to be identified. No base quality information exists; no much larger clone differs at one position.

V loses 4 bases, J loses 13 bases, and the germline ends lie 14 bases apart. Per the germline V gene, SGHTA is the CDR1 and FQGNSA is the CDR2. Taken from cysteine to phenylalanine, the CDR3 has 12 residues. Only CDR3 DNA is held: 36 bases, read in frame from base 1. TCR beta CDR3 regions were sequenced from DNA using the immunoSEQ Assay. The authors processed their data as follows. T cell density was computed as TCR beta template counts normalized to usable DNA estimated by amplifying housekeeping genes. Richness was estimated using the preseqR package, with extrapolation to 400,000 templates for PBMC samples and to 120,000 templates for tissue samples. Clonality was taken to be one minus Pielou's evenness. Differential abundance testing on productive amino-acid clonotypes, with a minimum total count of 5 and an alpha of 0.1, was used to identify tissue-enriched TCRs. Repertoire overlap between compartments was quantified with the Jaccard Index and Morisita Overlap Index. GLIPH grouped TCR beta CDR3s together with public tetramer-defined viral CDR3s, and a viral motif had to include at least three viral sequences and also show V-gene enrichment. In TCRdb, the immuneACCESS table is reduced to in-frame sequences with V and J assigned. These tables do not hold every clone; where another copy was compared, an unresolved V gene accounts for under half, and the others remain unexplained. V and J calls plus clone size are reproduced from that table; the DNA served to infer D and trimming. This sample lists under 55,000 clones; around three quarters were detected once. More than 4% of the sample lies in the top ten.

What the work shows at the level of the full study, not this receptor alone: The highest T cell clonality was observed in uninvolved tumor-adjacent lung, where clonality exceeded that of tumor, suggesting that antigenic responses were more focused in uninvolved tumor-adjacent lung. Because multi-region tumor sequencing was not performed, intratumor heterogeneity could not be ruled out. A median of roughly 58 of the top 100 tumor clones were detected in paired uninvolved adjacent lung, and 25 to 35 of these tumor clones were also found among the top 100 clones of the paired uninvolved adjacent lung. Since the design was exploratory, TCR variables were selected using unadjusted p-values with no false-discovery rate correction. Higher blood T cell density associated with longer overall survival, while higher adjacent-lung clonality associated with shorter survival.

This sequence uses TRBV7-2 and TRBJ2-1; TRBD1 is a possible D gene, resting on 6 matching bases. The clonotype was recovered from a woman aged 40 to 75 with stage II lung adenocarcinoma. The sequencing here drew on PBMCs, taken before any cancer treatment. At the DNA level, the sequence is TGTGCCAGCAGCTATTCAGGGGTTATTCAGTTCTTC. This codes for CASSYSGVIQFF.